This TCR beta chain was retrieved from a study of T cells in Graves' hyperthyroidism and ophthalmopathy. The TCR beta CDR3 regions underwent amplification using RNA transcripts as the source. TCR CDR3 regions were first amplified by RT-PCR with HTBI primers. Each CDR3 protein gets one entry after TCRdb re-called the multiplex PCR reads with MiXCR. The sample contains fewer than 250,000 distinct CDR3 sequences, more than 20% of which appear only once. This clonotype has ten or more counts. Between the trimmed V and J ends, which lost 6 bases and 4 bases, there was a span of 18 bases. CDR1 is MDHEN and CDR2 is SYDVKM in the germline V gene. This CDR3 is built from 15 residues.

Material for sequencing was blood. The chain combines TRBV28 with TRBJ1-1; D remains unclear. This sequence originates from a woman aged 40-49 years with Graves' ophthalmopathy. The CDR3 is CASSQEREVGTEAFF. CDR3 nucleotides: TGTGCCAGCAGCCAGGAAAGGGAAGTAGGCACTGAAGCTTTCTTT.